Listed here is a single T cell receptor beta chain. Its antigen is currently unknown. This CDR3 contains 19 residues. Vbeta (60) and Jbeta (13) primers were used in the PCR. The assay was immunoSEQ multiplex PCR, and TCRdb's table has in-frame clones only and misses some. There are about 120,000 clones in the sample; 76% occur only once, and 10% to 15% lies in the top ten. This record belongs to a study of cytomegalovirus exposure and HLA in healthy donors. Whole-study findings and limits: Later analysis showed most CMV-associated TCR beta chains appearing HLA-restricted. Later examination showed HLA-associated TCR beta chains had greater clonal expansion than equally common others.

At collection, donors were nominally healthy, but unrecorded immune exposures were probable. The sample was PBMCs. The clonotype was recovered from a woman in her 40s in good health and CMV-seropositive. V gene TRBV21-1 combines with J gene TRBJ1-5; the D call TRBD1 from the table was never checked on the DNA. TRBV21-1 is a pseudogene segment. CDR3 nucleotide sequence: TGTGCCAGCAGCTCCAGGGGATGGGCTGTCGTCTATAGCAATCAGCCCCAGCATTTT. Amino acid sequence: CASSSRGWAVVYSNQPQHF.